Listed below are T cell receptor beta chains from one sample, sequenced in a study of cytomegalovirus exposure and HLA in healthy donors. Clones were sequenced by immunoSEQ multiplex PCR, and TCRdb holds only the in-frame ones, with some missing. This table holds roughly 73,000 clones. Input material: PBMCs. Source of these receptors: a female donor in good health and CMV-seropositive. Each CDR3 is given with its conserved first and last residue. D genes are given only for firm matches.

>TRBJ1-4|TRBV6-1|TRBD1
CASSEWGQANEKLFF
TGTGCCAGCAGTGAATGGGGACAGGCAAATGAAAAACTGTTTTTT
>TRBJ2-2|TRBV6-6|-
CAVRVSKGELFF
TGTGCGGTACGCGTCTCGAAGGGGGAGCTGTTTTTT
>TRBJ2-5|TRBV29-1|-
CSVEDSMETQYF
TGCAGCGTTGAGGACAGCATGGAGACCCAGTACTTC
>TRBJ1-2|TRBV9|TRBD1
CASSVGGDSYGYTF
TGTGCCAGCAGCGTAGGAGGGGACAGCTATGGCTACACCTTC
>TRBJ2-5|TRBV28|-
CASSLPGTQETQYF
TGTGCCAGCAGTTTACCGGGAACCCAAGAGACCCAGTACTTC
>TRBJ2-1|TRBV27|-
CASIQYRGQINEQFF
TGTGCCAGCATTCAGTATCGAGGACAGATCAATGAGCAGTTCTTC
>TRBJ2-3|TRBV11-3|TRBD1
CASSLGIPGQGHNTQYF
TGTGCCAGCAGCTTAGGGATTCCGGGACAGGGTCACAATACGCAGTATTTT
>TRBJ2-4|TRBV30|TRBD2
CAWRAGNKNIQYF
TGTGCCTGGAGAGCGGGAAACAAAAACATTCAGTACTTC
>TRBJ1-2|TRBV5-5|-
CASSFRENYGYTF
TGTGCCAGCAGCTTTCGGGAAAACTATGGCTACACCTTC
>TRBJ2-6|TRBV4-3|-
CASSQEGGSRANVLTF
TGCGCCAGCAGCCAAGAAGGGGGTTCCCGGGCCAACGTCCTGACTTTC
>TRBJ2-5|TRBV5-4|-
CASSPGLQETQYF
TGTGCCAGCAGCCCGGGACTCCAGGAGACCCAGTACTTC
>TRBJ2-4|TRBV19|-
CASSSRGANMGAKNIQYF
TGTGCCAGTAGTTCTCGCGGGGCGAATATGGGAGCCAAAAACATTCAGTACTTC
>TRBJ2-5|TRBV5-1|-
CASSLGTGEETQYF
TGCGCCAGCAGCTTGGGTACAGGAGAAGAGACCCAGTACTTC
>TRBJ2-7|TRBV4-3|-
CASSQDLEVRGEQYF
TGCGCCAGCAGCCAAGATCTTGAGGTACGGGGGGAGCAGTACTTC
>TRBJ2-2|TRBV10-3|-
CAISDVLSTGELFF
TGTGCCATCAGTGATGTGCTCAGCACCGGGGAGCTGTTTTTT
>TRBJ2-4|TRBV4-3|TRBD2
CASSPTLGLAGSKNIQYF
TGCGCCAGCAGCCCGACCTTGGGACTAGCGGGGAGCAAAAACATTCAGTACTTC
>TRBJ2-7|TRBV5-1|TRBD2
CASSFLAGEQYF
TGCGCCAGCAGCTTTCTAGCGGGCGAGCAGTACTTC
>TRBJ1-3|TRBV18|TRBD1
CASSPPDRGFGNTIYF
TGTGCCAGCTCACCACCCGACAGGGGCTTTGGAAACACCATATATTTT
>TRBJ2-7|TRBV6-5|-
CASSYSAQGAYEQYF
TGTGCCAGCAGTTACTCTGCGCAGGGCGCCTACGAGCAGTACTTC
>TRBJ2-2|TRBV29-1|-
CSVEGSNSRGELFF
TGCAGCGTTGAAGGGTCAAACAGCCGAGGGGAGCTGTTTTTT
>TRBJ1-1|TRBV4-1|-
CASSPQGSTEAFF
TGCGCCAGCAGCCCACAGGGATCCACTGAAGCTTTCTTT
>TRBJ2-1|TRBV27|-
CASSSGSSYNEQFF
TGTGCCAGCAGTTCGGGGAGCTCCTACAATGAGCAGTTCTTC
>TRBJ1-5|TRBV28|-
CASSIQGFSNQPQHF
TGTGCCAGCAGTATACAGGGTTTTAGCAATCAGCCCCAGCATTTT
>TRBJ1-2|TRBV5-4|TRBD1
CASSLGQGDYGYTF
TGTGCCAGCAGCTTGGGACAGGGAGACTATGGCTACACCTTC
>TRBJ2-7|TRBV5-4|-
CASSHRNRPVYEQYF
TGTGCCAGCAGCCATCGTAACAGGCCTGTCTACGAGCAGTACTTC
>TRBJ2-7|TRBV25-1|-
CASSDAGNYEQYF
TGTGCCAGCAGTGATGCAGGGAACTACGAGCAGTACTTC
>TRBJ2-1|TRBV19|TRBD2
CASSIGLAGAEEQFF
TGTGCCAGTAGTATCGGGCTAGCGGGAGCAGAGGAGCAGTTCTTC
>TRBJ2-3|TRBV19|-
CASSLGGAQGDTQYF
TGTGCCAGTAGTCTCGGCGGAGCCCAGGGGGATACGCAGTATTTT
>TRBJ1-6|TRBV30|TRBD1
CAWSGHTGGRTYNSPLHF
TGTGCCTGGAGTGGCCACACAGGGGGGAGAACCTATAATTCACCCCTCCACTTT
>TRBJ2-1|TRBV4-1|-
CASSPLVQVNNEQFF
TGCGCCAGCAGCCCCCTCGTACAGGTTAACAATGAGCAGTTCTTC
>TRBJ2-1|TRBV6-1|TRBD1
CASSQGDEQFF
TGTGCCAGCAGCCAGGGGGATGAGCAGTTCTTC
>TRBJ2-1|TRBV7-9|-
CASSYDTNYNEQFF
TGTGCCAGCAGCTATGACACCAACTACAATGAGCAGTTCTTC
>TRBJ2-1|TRBV4-1|TRBD2
CASSQGLAVYNEQFF
TGCGCCAGCAGCCAAGGTCTAGCGGTGTACAATGAGCAGTTCTTC
>TRBJ2-1|TRBV20-1|-
CSARRQREQFF
TGCAGTGCTAGACGACAGCGAGAGCAGTTCTTC
>TRBJ1-2|TRBV15|TRBD1
CATSTGTGVLDGYTF
TGTGCCACCAGCACCGGGACAGGGGTATTGGATGGCTACACCTTC
>TRBJ1-1|TRBV2|-
CASRDRMNTEAFF
TGTGCCAGCAGGGACAGAATGAACACTGAAGCTTTCTTT
>TRBJ2-7|TRBV6-1|-
CASSPQTLNAYEQYF
TGTGCCAGCAGTCCTCAGACTCTCAACGCCTACGAGCAGTACTTC
>TRBJ1-5|TRBV9|TRBD1
CASSAWDRGEPQHF
TGTGCCAGCAGCGCCTGGGACAGGGGGGAGCCCCAGCATTTT
>TRBJ1-5|TRBV7-2|-
CASSSEGTVHQPQHF
TGTGCCAGCAGCTCTGAGGGGACTGTCCATCAGCCCCAGCATTTT
>TRBJ2-1|TRBV5-1|-
CASSLAERYNEQFF
TGCGCCAGCAGCTTGGCCGAGCGGTACAATGAGCAGTTCTTC
>TRBJ2-7|TRBV15|-
CATSRDPSTGRGYEQYF
TGTGCCACCAGCAGAGATCCGTCCACAGGGAGGGGCTACGAGCAGTACTTC
>TRBJ2-7|TRBV6-5|-
CASRPGTSSYEQYF
TGTGCCAGCAGACCCGGGACATCCTCCTACGAGCAGTACTTC